This entry lists 26 T cell receptor beta chains sequenced from one sample in a study of blood T cell repertoires in COVID-19. Repertoires were generated with immunoSEQ multiplex PCR, while TCRdb's copy carries only in-frame clones and drops some. The sample holds about 290,000 clones; roughly 90% are singletons and the top ten take 2.5% to 3.5%. Sequencing was performed on peripheral blood. The receptors derive from a woman in her thirties with active or convalescent COVID-19.

This clone is a singleton in its sample. V gene TRBV6-2 or TRBV6-3 combines with J gene TRBJ1-1, with 8 positions matching TRBD1. The CDR3 spans 17 residues. With 2 bases clipped from V and 2 bases from J, the junction kept 10 bases outside the gene matches. Germline CDR1 MNHEY, CDR2 SVGEGT. Here the CDR3 DNA reads TGTGCCAGCAGTTACGAACAGGGGGTCGGAGTTAACACTGAAGCTTTCTTT. Translation gives CASSYEQGVGVNTEAFF.

The chain carries TRBV21-1 and TRBJ2-1; TRBD2, the D gene given by the table, was not confirmed from the DNA. TRBV21-1 is a known pseudogene. The CDR3 extends over 16 amino acids. The CDR3 bases are TGTGCCAGCAGCAAACTGGGAAGCGGGGGGAACAATGAGCAGTTCTTC. This gives the protein CASSKLGSGGNNEQFF.

This clone was seen more than once but under ten times. The V gene is TRBV6-5, the J gene TRBJ1-1; 8 bases map to TRBD1. There are 12 residues in the CDR3. Trimming cost V 6 bases and J 4 bases; bases outside gene matches: 1. The V gene's germline CDR1 is MNHEY and CDR2 SVGAGI. In nucleotides, the CDR3 is TGTGCCAGCAGAACAGGGGGCACTGAAGCTTTCTTT. Translation: CASRTGGTEAFF.

The chain uses TRBV7-8 and TRBJ2-7, with D perhaps TRBD2 (7 bases). Germline CDR1 is SGHVS and CDR2 is FQNEAQ. This CDR3 is built from 15 residues. Trimming cost V 0 bases and J 6 bases, with 15 bases left between them. CDR3 in amino acids: CASSLARGGSSEQYF. Here the CDR3 DNA reads TGTGCCAGCAGCTTAGCGAGGGGGGGCAGCTCCGAGCAGTACTTC.

This sequence joins TRBV18 and TRBJ1-5; maybe TRBD1 (6 bases). Trimming left V 6 bases short and J 0 bases short, with 15 bases between. CDR3 length equals 16 residues. The germline CDR1 and CDR2 sequences are KGHSH and LQKENI. The CDR3 coding sequence is TGTGCCAGCTCCCCGGACAGTCTTAATAGCAATCAGCCCCAGCATTTT. Its translation is CASSPDSLNSNQPQHF.

The genes are TRBV7-2 and TRBJ1-1, with 7 bases aligning to TRBD1. Germline V gene sequence: CDR1 SGHTA, CDR2 FQGNSA. The CDR3 consists of 14 residues. The J segment lost 4 bases and the V segment lost 5 bases, leaving 7 bases of the junction unmatched. CDR3 in DNA: TGTGCCAGCAGCCCCAGTACAGGGGCCACTGAAGCTTTCTTT. The encoded protein is CASSPSTGATEAFF.

The rearrangement links TRBV15 to TRBJ1-1, with no clear D. This CDR3 contains 14 residues. CDR1 is LNHNV and CDR2 is YYDKDF in the germline V gene (reference sequence). The germline V and J ends were trimmed by 0 bases and 7 bases, with 12 bases remaining between them. The CDR3 nucleotides read TGTGCCACCAGCAGAGAGCCCCAGGCAGTTGAAGCTTTCTTT. It codes for CATSREPQAVEAFF.

This clone has just a few counts. The chain uses TRBV6-2 or TRBV6-3 and TRBJ1-1; D may be TRBD1 (6 bases). The germline V gene has CDR1 MNHEY and CDR2 SVGEGT. The CDR3 length is 16 residues. V lost 2 bases to trimming and J lost 1 base, with 14 bases between them. The CDR3 DNA is TGTGCCAGCAGTTACAATCAAGGGGGAGCGAACACTGAAGCTTTCTTT. Protein: CASSYNQGGANTEAFF.

The chain links TRBV3-1 (or the pseudogene TRBV3-2) to TRBJ1-4; D gene unclear. V was shortened by 1 base and J by 4 bases, with 10 bases between the two germline ends. The CDR3 consists of 15 residues. Germline CDR1 reads LGHDT; CDR2 reads YNNKEL (reference sequence). The CDR3 sequence: CASSQAPRLNEKLFF. The CDR3 nucleotides read TGTGCCAGCAGCCAAGCCCCCAGGCTTAATGAAAAACTGTTTTTT.

This clone has more than one count but fewer than ten. This chain connects TRBV29-1 to TRBJ2-3, with a weak D call TRBD2 (5 bases). CDR1 is SQVTM and CDR2 is ANQGSEA in the germline V gene. The CDR3 is made up of 18 amino acids. V shed 7 bases and J shed 0 bases, with 26 bases lying between them. The CDR3: CSAGKVGELNPSTDTQYF. The DNA of the CDR3 is TGCAGCGCCGGTAAGGTCGGGGAACTAAATCCTAGCACAGATACGCAGTATTTT.

The chain links TRBV5-4 to TRBJ1-1, with TRBD1 identical over 9 bases. Germline-derived CDR1 and CDR2 are SGHNT and YYREEE (reference sequence). V lost 3 bases, J lost 5 bases, and 8 bases stayed unmatched. The CDR3 has 15 amino acids. The CDR3 region is CASSSMGQGRTEAFF. The CDR3 nucleotides are TGTGCCAGCAGCTCGATGGGACAGGGAAGGACTGAAGCTTTCTTT.

Concerning this clone: An end of the junction differs from the germline gene, which may be a read error. V gene TRBV6-5 combines with J gene TRBJ1-2; a possible D gene is TRBD1 (6 bases). Germline lookup yields CDR1 MNHEY and CDR2 SVGAGI. This CDR3 contains 12 residues. CDR3 sequence reads: CASSYDRQETSF. The CDR3 DNA reads TGTGCCAGCAGTTACGACAGGCAAGAAACAAGCTTC.

The chain carries TRBV5-1 and TRBJ2-3, with D tentatively TRBD1 (6 bases). The CDR3 totals 15 residues. V dropped 1 base and J dropped 6 bases, with 15 bases sitting between them. Germline assignment: CDR1 SGHRS and CDR2 YFSETQ. The DNA of the CDR3 is TGCGCCAGCAGCTTGCGTGGAACCCAGGGGGATACGCAGTATTTT. Translation: CASSLRGTQGDTQYF.

V is TRBV27 and J is TRBJ1-1; 9 bases fit TRBD1. Per germline, CDR1 MNHEY and CDR2 SMNVEV (reference sequence). Losses at the gene ends were 7 bases for V and 4 bases for J; bases not matched to a gene: 4. This CDR3 is built from 13 residues. CDR3 protein: CASKRTGVTEAFF. CDR3 coding DNA: TGTGCCAGCAAAAGGACAGGGGTCACTGAAGCTTTCTTT.

V is TRBV7-9 and J is TRBJ1-2, with 7 bases that match TRBD1. The CDR3 is 12 residues long. With V trimmed by 8 bases and J by 6 bases, 6 bases remained unmatched. The germline CDR1 and CDR2 sequences are SEHNR and FQNEAQ (reference sequence). This CDR3 reads CASGQAWDGYTF. The CDR3 DNA reads as TGTGCCAGCGGACAGGCTTGGGATGGCTACACCTTC.

The chain carries TRBV10-3 and TRBJ1-2, with a possible D match to TRBD1 (5 bases). In germline, CDR1 is ENHRY, CDR2 SYGVKD. The CDR3 runs 14 residues. Deletions cut 6 bases from V and 2 bases from J, with 13 bases between. The CDR3 loop is CAIRKDMGNYGYTF. CDR3 bases: TGTGCCATCAGAAAGGACATGGGGAACTATGGCTACACCTTC.

This clone has only one observation. V gene TRBV7-2 combines with J gene TRBJ1-2, with D possibly matching TRBD1 (5 bases). The V gene lost 1 base and the J gene lost 8 bases, with 23 bases spanning the gap. Germline assignment: CDR1 SGHTA and CDR2 FQGNSA. This CDR3 comprises 17 residues. The CDR3 is CASSLDGGFLISGGYTF. The CDR3 region has the DNA TGTGCCAGCAGCTTAGATGGGGGGTTTCTTATTTCAGGCGGCTACACCTTC.

This chain connects TRBV4-3 to TRBJ1-6; D gene ambiguous. Trimming left V 4 bases short and J 7 bases short, with 8 bases between. Germline V lookup: CDR1 LGHNA, CDR2 YSLEER. The CDR3 runs to 13 residues. The CDR3 spells CASSLSGNSPLHF. CDR3 nucleotides: TGCGCCAGCAGCCTTTCGGGGAATTCACCCCTCCACTTT.

This clone showed up just a few times. The chain carries TRBV12-5 and TRBJ1-1; 9 bases fit TRBD1. Germline CDR1 is LGHNT and CDR2 is FRNRAP. The CDR3 extends over 16 amino acids. Germline trimming cut 2 bases from V and 2 bases from J; bases unmatched to any gene: 6. The chain's CDR3 is CASGLSTGGGNTEAFF. DNA of the CDR3: TGTGCTAGTGGTTTGTCGACAGGGGGGGGCAACACTGAAGCTTTCTTT.

V is TRBV4-1 and J is TRBJ1-2; 7 positions match TRBD1. Trimming removed 0 bases from V and 8 bases from J; junction bases left unmatched: 9. The germline CDR1 and CDR2 sequences are MGHRA and YSYEKL. The CDR3 sequence is 15 residues long. The CDR3 DNA sequence: TGCGCCAGCAGCCAAGATAGATCAGGGGGGCAAGGCTACACCTTC. This codes for CASSQDRSGGQGYTF.

This chain joins TRBV3-1 (or the pseudogene TRBV3-2) and TRBJ1-3, with D perhaps matching TRBD1 (5 bases). Germline-derived CDR1 and CDR2 are LGHDT and YNNKEL (reference sequence). The V gene lost 0 bases and the J gene lost 0 bases, with 9 bases spanning the gap. The CDR3 runs to 16 residues. The CDR3 protein is CASSQDPRASGNTIYF. The CDR3 DNA follows: TGTGCCAGCAGCCAAGATCCCAGGGCCTCTGGAAACACCATATATTTT.

This chain joins TRBV9 and TRBJ2-3, with TRBD2 matching 7 bases. V gave up 10 bases and J gave up 3 bases; unmatched junction bases: 5. CDR3 length equals 12 residues. CDR1 is SGDLS, CDR2 YYNGEE, per germline. CDR3 sequence (DNA): TGTGCCCGGAGCGGGGAGACAGATACGCAGTATTTT. Protein product: CARSGETDTQYF.

This chain connects TRBV5-6 to TRBJ1-1; D unresolved. V shed 4 bases and J shed 4 bases, with 11 bases lying between them. The CDR3 totals 13 residues. Germline CDR1 and CDR2: SGHDT and YYEEEE. The CDR3 nucleotides read TGTGCCAGCAGCACCGGCGGGAGCACTGAAGCTTTCTTT. Amino acid sequence: CASSTGGSTEAFF.

V and J are TRBV4-3 and TRBJ2-5; unclear D gene. The germline V gene encodes CDR1 LGHNA and CDR2 YSLEER. Trimming left V 1 base short and J 3 bases short, with 15 bases between. The CDR3 is made up of 16 amino acids. DNA of the CDR3: TGCGCCAGCAGCCAAGCCGGTGGATCCAGCGAAGAGACCCAGTACTTC. It specifies CASSQAGGSSEETQYF.

The rearrangement joins TRBV6-5 to TRBJ2-7, with 8 bases identical to TRBD1. V gave up 6 bases and J gave up 4 bases; unmatched junction bases: 8. Germline CDR1 reads MNHEY; CDR2 reads SVGAGI. This CDR3 is 14 amino acids long. The CDR3 DNA sequence: TGTGCCAGCAGACCCCAGGGGGCCTGGTACGAGCAGTACTTC. It codes for CASRPQGAWYEQYF.

This clone was observed a single time. For the CDR3, the DNA is TGTGCCAGCAGCCTAGTGGAGCCGGGACTTTACACAGATACGCAGTATTTT. Amino acids: CASSLVEPGLYTDTQYF. This chain links TRBV7-9 with TRBJ2-3; D might be TRBD2 (6 bases). V lost 5 bases, J lost 2 bases, and 20 bases lay in between. Germline loops: CDR1 SEHNR, CDR2 FQNEAQ (reference sequence). The CDR3 is made up of 17 amino acids.